A single sample gave rise to the 15 T cell receptor beta chains below, sequenced in a study of blood T cell repertoires in COVID-19. The repertoire was sequenced with immunoSEQ multiplex PCR; TCRdb's copy has only in-frame clones and lacks some. The table includes about 270,000 clones, 88% detected once. The sequencing input was peripheral blood. The receptors derive from a man in his 60s who had recovered from COVID-19.

This clone was detected a few times. The chain couples TRBV6-1 to TRBJ2-7; no definite D call. Germline CDR1 is MNHNS and CDR2 is SASEGT. The V end lost 2 bases, the J end lost 2 bases, and 13 bases lay between the germline ends. The CDR3 loop spans 15 amino acids. CDR3 nucleotides: TGTGCCAGCAGTGAACAGTGGGCTTCCACCTACGAGCAGTACTTC. This encodes CASSEQWASTYEQYF.

Remarks on this clone: One end of the junction does not line up with germline, which may come from a read error. The chain carries TRBV19 and TRBJ1-2; TRBD1 might be the D (6 bases). Per the germline V gene, CDR1 is LNHDA and CDR2 is SQIVND (reference sequence). This CDR3 is 15 amino acids long. CDR3 in amino acids: CASSSRRGGGDTHRF. The CDR3 coding sequence is TGTGCCAGTAGTTCCCGGAGAGGTGGGGGCGATACCCACCGCTTC.

The chain employs TRBV11-2 and TRBJ2-7, with D hard to call. Looked up from germline, CDR1 is SGHAT and CDR2 is FQNNGV. CDR3 size: 14 residues. V was pared by 3 bases and J by 3 bases, with 12 bases between. CDR3 sequence reads: CASSFTSTLYEQYF. The CDR3, as DNA: TGTGCCAGCAGCTTCACCAGTACCCTCTACGAGCAGTACTTC.

The rearrangement links TRBV5-1 to TRBJ1-3; 7 bases line up with TRBD1. V shed 0 bases, J shed 0 bases, and the junction held 3 bases outside the gene matches. The CDR3 totals 16 residues. From germline, CDR1 is SGHRS and CDR2 YFSETQ. The chain's CDR3 is CASSLAGDSSGNTIYF. The CDR3 DNA follows: TGCGCCAGCAGCTTGGCCGGGGACAGCTCTGGAAACACCATATATTTT.

The chain carries TRBV6-5 and TRBJ2-7; D gene ambiguous. CDR3 length: 14 residues. Looked up from germline, CDR1 is MNHEY and CDR2 is SVGAGI. With 0 bases removed from V and 0 bases from J, the gap between germline ends came to 6 bases. CDR3 DNA sequence: TGTGCCAGCAGTTACTCCAGAAGCTCCTACGAGCAGTACTTC. Translating it yields CASSYSRSSYEQYF.

The chain uses TRBV6-1 and TRBJ2-5, with no clear D. The CDR3 has 14 amino acids. Deletions cut 3 bases from V and 6 bases from J, with 14 bases between. Looked up from germline, CDR1 is MNHNS and CDR2 is SASEGT. The CDR3 is CASSDPPLSQTQYF. CDR3 nucleotides: TGTGCCAGCAGTGATCCACCTCTTAGCCAGACCCAGTACTTC.

The chain joins TRBV6-6 to TRBJ2-3; the D gene is possibly TRBD1 (6 bases). Germline CDR1 is MNHNY and CDR2 is SVGAGI (reference sequence). There are 14 residues in the CDR3. V shed 8 bases and J shed 5 bases, with 17 bases lying between them. The CDR3 is CASGPWTERDTQYF. CDR3 coding DNA: TGTGCCAGCGGCCCCTGGACAGAAAGAGATACGCAGTATTTT.

This rearrangement joins TRBV24-1 to TRBJ2-7, with 8 bases that match TRBD1. There are 16 residues in the CDR3. The V segment lost 4 bases and the J segment 2 bases; nucleotides outside the gene matches: 9. The germline CDR1 and CDR2 sequences are KGHDR and SFDVKD. The CDR3 nucleotides are TGTGCCACCAGTGAAATAGGGACAGGTGAAACCTACGAGCAGTACTTC. Amino acid sequence: CATSEIGTGETYEQYF.

In this sample, this clone turned up a few times. The gene calls are TRBV14 and TRBJ2-7, with a possible D match to TRBD1 (6 bases). V lost 4 bases and J 1 base, leaving 14 bases between the germline ends. CDR1 and CDR2 (germline): SGHDN, FVKESK. This CDR3 region has 15 residues. The CDR3 nucleotides are TGTGCCAGCAGCCGGGGGCAGAGACAATCCTACGAGCAGTACTTC. Translating it yields CASSRGQRQSYEQYF.

The chain couples TRBV7-9 to TRBJ2-7, with D tentatively TRBD1 (6 bases). The CDR3 covers 15 residues. V gave up 4 bases and J gave up 0 bases, with 13 bases separating them. Germline V lookup: CDR1 SEHNR, CDR2 FQNEAQ (reference sequence). The CDR3, as DNA: TGTGCCAGCAGCTCCACGGGACAATCCTCCTACGAGCAGTACTTC. Protein: CASSSTGQSSYEQYF.

The genes are TRBV7-2 and TRBJ2-5; maybe TRBD2 (5 bases). This CDR3 spans 16 amino acids. Germline lookup yields CDR1 SGHTA and CDR2 FQGNSA. The V end lost 2 bases, the J end lost 5 bases, and 18 bases lay between the germline ends. CDR3 DNA: TGTGCCAGCAGCTTAATCCCTTCCGGGGATACGGAGACCCAGTACTTC. Its translation: CASSLIPSGDTETQYF.

The gene calls are TRBV7-2 and TRBJ1-1, with TRBD1 matching over 9 bases. J was trimmed by 1 base and V by 3 bases; bases with no gene match: 6. CDR3 size: 16 residues. Germline CDR1 and CDR2: SGHTA and FQGNSA. The CDR3 DNA sequence: TGTGCCAGCAGCTTCTTGACAGGGGGAGGGAACACTGAAGCTTTCTTT. Amino acid sequence: CASSFLTGGGNTEAFF.

The chain links TRBV28 to TRBJ1-6, with 8 positions matching TRBD1. CDR1 MDHEN and CDR2 SYDVKM come from the germline V gene. V was clipped by 10 bases and J by 7 bases; unmatched bases: 9. The length of the CDR3 is 14 residues. The CDR3 spells CAIESGQENSPLHF. DNA of the CDR3: TGTGCCATCGAATCGGGACAGGAGAATTCACCCCTCCACTTT.

V is TRBV7-2 and J is TRBJ2-5; a weak D match, TRBD2 (7 bases). Germline CDR1 reads SGHTA; CDR2 reads FQGNSA. This CDR3 comprises 16 residues. Trimming took 6 bases from V and 5 from J, leaving 22 bases between them. This CDR3 reads CASRLTLGGGRETQYF. The CDR3 coding sequence is TGTGCCAGCAGGCTAACTTTGGGGGGGGGCCGGGAGACCCAGTACTTC.

The chain joins TRBV24-1 to TRBJ2-1; TRBD2 matches at 10 bases. The V and J ends lost 3 bases and 4 bases, in that order; junction bases with no gene match: 5. CDR3 length: 16 residues. CDR1 is KGHDR and CDR2 is SFDVKD in the germline V gene. The chain's CDR3 is CATSDPLAGDYNEQFF. The CDR3, as DNA: TGTGCCACCAGTGATCCCCTAGCGGGGGATTACAATGAGCAGTTCTTC.